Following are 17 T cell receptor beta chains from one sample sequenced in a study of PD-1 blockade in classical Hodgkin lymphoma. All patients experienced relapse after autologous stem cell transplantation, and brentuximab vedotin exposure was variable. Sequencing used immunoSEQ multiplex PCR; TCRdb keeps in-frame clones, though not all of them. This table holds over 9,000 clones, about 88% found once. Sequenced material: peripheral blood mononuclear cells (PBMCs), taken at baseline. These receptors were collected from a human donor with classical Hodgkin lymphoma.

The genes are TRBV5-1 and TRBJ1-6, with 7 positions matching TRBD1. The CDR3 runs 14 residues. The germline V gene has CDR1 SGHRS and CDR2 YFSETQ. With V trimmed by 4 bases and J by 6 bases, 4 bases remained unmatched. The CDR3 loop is CASSPGGTNSPLHF. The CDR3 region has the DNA TGCGCCAGCAGCCCAGGGGGGACTAATTCACCCCTCCACTTT. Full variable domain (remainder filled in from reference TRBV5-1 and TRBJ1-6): KAGVTQTPRYLIKTRGQQVTLSCSPISGHRSVSWYQQTPGQGLQFLFEYFSETQRNKGNFPGRFSGRQFSNSRSEMNVSTLELGDSALYLCASSPGGTNSPLHFGNGTRLTVT.

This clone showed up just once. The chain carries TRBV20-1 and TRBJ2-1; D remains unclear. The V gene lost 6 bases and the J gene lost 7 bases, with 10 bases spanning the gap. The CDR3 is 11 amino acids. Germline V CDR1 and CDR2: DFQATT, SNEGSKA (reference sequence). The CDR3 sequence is CSADRNNEQFF. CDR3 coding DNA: TGCAGTGCAGACCGGAATAATGAGCAGTTCTTC.

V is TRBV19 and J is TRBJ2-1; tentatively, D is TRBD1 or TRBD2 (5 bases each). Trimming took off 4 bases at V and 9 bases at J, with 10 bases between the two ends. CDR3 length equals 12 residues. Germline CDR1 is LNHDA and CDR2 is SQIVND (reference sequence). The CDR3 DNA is TGTGCCAGTAGTACCTCCGGGGCTGAGCAGTTCTTC. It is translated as CASSTSGAEQFF.

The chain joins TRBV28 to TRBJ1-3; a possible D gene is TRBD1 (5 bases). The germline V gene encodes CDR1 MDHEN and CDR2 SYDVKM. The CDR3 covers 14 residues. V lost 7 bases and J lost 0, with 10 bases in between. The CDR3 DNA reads TGTGCCAGCATACAGGAGAGCTCTGGAAACACCATATATTTT. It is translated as CASIQESSGNTIYF.

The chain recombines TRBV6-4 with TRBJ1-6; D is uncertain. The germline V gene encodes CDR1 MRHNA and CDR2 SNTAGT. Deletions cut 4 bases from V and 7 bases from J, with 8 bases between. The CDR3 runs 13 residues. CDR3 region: CASSGGRNSPLHF. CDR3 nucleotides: TGTGCCAGCAGTGGAGGTAGGAATTCACCCCTCCACTTT.

The DNA of the CDR3 is TGTGCCAGCAGTGGACTATTTGACCCCGCCGGGGAGCTGTTTTTT. This sequence encodes CASSGLFDPAGELFF. This chain joins TRBV28 and TRBJ2-2; TRBD2 is a possible D gene (6 bases). V gave up 5 bases and J gave up 6 bases, with 16 bases separating them. The CDR3 spans 15 residues. Per the germline V gene, CDR1 is MDHEN and CDR2 is SYDVKM. The full variable domain, rest sourced from reference TRBV28 and TRBJ2-2, is DVKVTQSSRYLVKRTGEKVFLECVQDMDHENMFWYRQDPGLGLRLIYFSYDVKMKEKGDIPEGYSVSREKKERFSLILESASTNQTSMYLCASSGLFDPAGELFFGEGSRLTVL.

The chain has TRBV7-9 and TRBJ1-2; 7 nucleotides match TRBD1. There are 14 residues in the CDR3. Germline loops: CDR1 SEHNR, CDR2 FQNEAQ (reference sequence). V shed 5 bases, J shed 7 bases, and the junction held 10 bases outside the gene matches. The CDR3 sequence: CASSGEQGWSGYTF. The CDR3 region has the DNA TGTGCCAGCAGCGGAGAACAGGGGTGGAGTGGCTACACCTTC.

For the CDR3, the DNA is TGTGCCAGCAGCTCCGGGACAGGGGGAAGTTACACTGAAGCTTTCTTT. It encodes CASSSGTGGSYTEAFF. The V gene is TRBV7-9, the J gene TRBJ1-1; 11 nucleotides line up with TRBD1. The CDR3 has 16 residues. In germline, CDR1 is SEHNR, CDR2 FQNEAQ (reference sequence). V was clipped by 4 bases and J by 3 bases; unmatched bases: 7. The full variable domain, completed using reference TRBV7-9 and TRBJ1-1, is DTGVSQNPRHKITKRGQNVTFRCDPISEHNRLYWYRQTLGQGPEFLTYFQNEAQLEKSRLLSDRFSAERPKGSFSTLEIQRTEQGDSAMYLCASSSGTGGSYTEAFFGQGTRLTVV.

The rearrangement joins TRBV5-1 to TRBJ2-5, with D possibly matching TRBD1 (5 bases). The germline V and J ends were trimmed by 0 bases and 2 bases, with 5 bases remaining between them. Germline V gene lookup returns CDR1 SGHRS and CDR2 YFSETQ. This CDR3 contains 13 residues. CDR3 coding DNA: TGCGCCAGCAGCTTGGAGGGGCAAGAGACCCAGTACTTC. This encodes CASSLEGQETQYF.

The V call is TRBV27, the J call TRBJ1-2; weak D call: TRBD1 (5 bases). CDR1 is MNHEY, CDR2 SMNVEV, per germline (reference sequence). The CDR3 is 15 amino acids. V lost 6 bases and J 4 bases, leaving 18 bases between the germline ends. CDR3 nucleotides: TGTGCCAGCAGCGATGGGGGGGAAACGTTCTATGGCTACACCTTC. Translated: CASSDGGETFYGYTF.

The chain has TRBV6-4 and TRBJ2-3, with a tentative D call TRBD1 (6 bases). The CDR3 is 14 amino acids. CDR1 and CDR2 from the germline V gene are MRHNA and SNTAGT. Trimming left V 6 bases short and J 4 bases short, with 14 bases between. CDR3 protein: CASRRTESPDTQYF. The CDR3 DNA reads TGTGCCAGCAGACGGACAGAGTCCCCAGATACGCAGTATTTT.

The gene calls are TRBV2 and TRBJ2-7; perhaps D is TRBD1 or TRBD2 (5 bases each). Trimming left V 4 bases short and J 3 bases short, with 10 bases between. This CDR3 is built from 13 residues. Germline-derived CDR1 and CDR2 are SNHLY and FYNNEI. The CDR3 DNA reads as TGTGCCAGCAGTGGGGACGGTAACTACGAGCAGTACTTC. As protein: CASSGDGNYEQYF.

Written as DNA, the CDR3 is TGTGCCAGTAGTACGACAGGGACGCGGGAGACCCAGTACTTC. Protein sequence: CASSTTGTRETQYF. The chain carries TRBV19 and TRBJ2-5; the match to TRBD1 covers 7 bases. Trimming at V came to 4 bases and at J to 5 bases, leaving 7 bases not matched to a gene. Germline CDR1 is LNHDA and CDR2 is SQIVND (reference sequence). This CDR3 region has 14 residues.

CDR3 in DNA: TGTGCCAGCAGCTTAGCAGATACGCAGTATTTT. It specifies CASSLADTQYF. The chain joins TRBV11-3 to TRBJ2-3; D is unclear. V was trimmed by 1 base and J by 4 bases, leaving 0 bases between them. The CDR3 totals 11 residues. Looked up from germline, CDR1 is SGHNT and CDR2 is YENEEA.

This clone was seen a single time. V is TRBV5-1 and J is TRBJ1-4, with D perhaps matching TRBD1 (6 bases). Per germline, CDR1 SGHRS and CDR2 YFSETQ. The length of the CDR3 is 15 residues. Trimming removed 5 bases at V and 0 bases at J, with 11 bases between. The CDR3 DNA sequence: TGCGCCAGCAGTGGACAGTCTGCAACTAATGAAAAACTGTTTTTT. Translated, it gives CASSGQSATNEKLFF.

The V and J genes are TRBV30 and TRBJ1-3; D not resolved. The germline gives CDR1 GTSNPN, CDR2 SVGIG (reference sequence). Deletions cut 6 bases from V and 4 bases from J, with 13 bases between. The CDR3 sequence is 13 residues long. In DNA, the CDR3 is TGTGCCTGTGATCCCGGCCCCGGAAACACCATATATTTT. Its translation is CACDPGPGNTIYF. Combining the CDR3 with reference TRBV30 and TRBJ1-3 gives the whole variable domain SQTIHQWPATLVQPVGSPLSLECTVEGTSNPNLYWYRQAAGRGLQLLFYSVGIGQISSEVPQNLSASRPQDRQFILSSKKLLLSDSGFYLCACDPGPGNTIYFGEGSWLTVV.

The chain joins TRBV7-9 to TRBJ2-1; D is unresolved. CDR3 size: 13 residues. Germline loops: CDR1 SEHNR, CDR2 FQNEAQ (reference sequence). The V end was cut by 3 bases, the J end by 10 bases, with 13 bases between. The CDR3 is CASSLDPHGEQFF. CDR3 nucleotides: TGTGCCAGCAGCTTGGACCCCCACGGGGAGCAGTTCTTC.